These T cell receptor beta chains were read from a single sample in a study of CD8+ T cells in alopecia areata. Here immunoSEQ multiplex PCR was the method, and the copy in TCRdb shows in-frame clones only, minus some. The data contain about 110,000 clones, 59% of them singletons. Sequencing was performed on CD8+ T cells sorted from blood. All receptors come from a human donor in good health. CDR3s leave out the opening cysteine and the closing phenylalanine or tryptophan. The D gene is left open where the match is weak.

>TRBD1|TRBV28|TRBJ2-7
ASSFGTGLAREQY
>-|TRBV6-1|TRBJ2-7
ASSANPGRMGIGSYEQY
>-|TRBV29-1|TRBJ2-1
SVERGGEQF
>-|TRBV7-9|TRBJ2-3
ASSPGRGTDTQY
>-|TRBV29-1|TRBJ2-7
SVDQAGKETYEQY
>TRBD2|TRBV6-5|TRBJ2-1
ASLAGAYNEQF
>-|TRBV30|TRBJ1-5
AWSDSSNQPQH
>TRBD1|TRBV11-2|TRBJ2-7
ASSPWTGEIYEQY
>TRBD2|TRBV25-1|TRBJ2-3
ASSEREGGADTQY
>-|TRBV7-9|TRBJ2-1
ASSLVGPGTYNEQF
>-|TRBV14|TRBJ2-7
ASSQWQASYEQY
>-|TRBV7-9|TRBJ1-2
ASSLDLGPSNYGYT
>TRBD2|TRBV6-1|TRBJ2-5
ASSVLSGGEETQY
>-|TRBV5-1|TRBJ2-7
ASSLRQGLLHEQY
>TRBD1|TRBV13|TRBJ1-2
ASSRGQNYGYT
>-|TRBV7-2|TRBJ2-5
ASSLAWEGETQY
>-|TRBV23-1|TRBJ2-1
ASSQSADVNNEQF
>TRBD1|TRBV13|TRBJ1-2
ASSPGTGPNYGYT
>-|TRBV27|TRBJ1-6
ASNFGDAASPLH
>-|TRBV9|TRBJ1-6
ASSPRGTVNSPLH
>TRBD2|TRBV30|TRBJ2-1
AWKKWGGYNEQF
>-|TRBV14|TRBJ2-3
ASSQRRATDTQY
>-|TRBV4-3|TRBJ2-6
ASSQDWAGAQSGANVLT
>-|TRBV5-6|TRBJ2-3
ASRRGTDTDTQY
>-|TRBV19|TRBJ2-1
ASSWGQTSSYNEQF
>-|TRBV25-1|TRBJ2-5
ASSHGGWETQY
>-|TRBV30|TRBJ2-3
AWSRTDTQY
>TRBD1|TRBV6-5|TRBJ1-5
ASSRGQVDNQPQH
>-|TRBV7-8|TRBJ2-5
ASSPRVEGAQETQY
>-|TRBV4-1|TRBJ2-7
ASSQGDRALYEQY
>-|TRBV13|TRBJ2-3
ASSSSLAGAADTQY
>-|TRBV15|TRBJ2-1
ATSRGQDGNNEQF
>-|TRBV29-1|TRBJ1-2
SVEDQAANYGYT
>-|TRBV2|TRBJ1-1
ASSTEAF
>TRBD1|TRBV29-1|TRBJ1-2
SVRGPHGYT
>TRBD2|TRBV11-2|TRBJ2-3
ASSLVASGAFLADTQY